This T cell receptor (beta chain) came from a study of blood T cells in healthy people across ages. Study-level findings and limits: The recorded TCR beta diversity per million T cells decreased in a roughly linear manner with age. The study could not conclusively compare naive and antigen-experienced cells, given its unsorted PBMCs.

This clonotype was counted at least ten times. What it recognizes is unknown. The authors ran a second PCR of about 6 to 12 cycles using a sample-barcoded 5' primer and a J-beta primer mix. One entry per CDR3 protein, called by TCRdb with MiXCR from the 5' RACE reads. The table includes fewer than 1 million distinct CDR3 sequences, 40% to 50% detected once. Trimming removed 0 bases from V and 11 bases from J, with 16 bases in between. Germline assignment: CDR1 ENHRY and CDR2 SYGVKD. The CDR3 extends over 14 amino acids. This TCR was recovered from a man aged 60-69 years in good health. The J gene is TRBJ2-5, the V gene TRBV10-3; maybe TRBD2 (5 bases). The sequenced sample was blood. The CDR3 coding sequence is TGTGCCATCAGTGAGTCGGAGGACCTAATTTTGCAGTACTTC. This encodes CAISESEDLILQYF.